This TCR beta chain originates from a study of graft-versus-host responses after intestinal transplantation. Turning to the study itself: Each patient got anti-thymocyte globulin induction, then tacrolimus and steroids for two to four years.

Method: immunoSEQ multiplex PCR; TCRdb's copy keeps in-frame clones and lacks some. The table lists tens of thousands of clones, 70% to 90% of them singletons. CDR3 length equals 17 residues. V was shortened by 5 bases and J by 4 bases, with 20 bases between the two germline ends. From germline, CDR1 is SGHAT and CDR2 FQNNGV. The source was PBMCs, collected around 480 days after intestinal transplantation. The chain uses TRBV11-2 and TRBJ1-4; possibly TRBD1 for D (5 bases). The receptor was derived from a human patient who received an intestinal transplant, so some T cells may come from the graft donor. This CDR3 is CASSRRGSPTLNEKLFF. The CDR3 DNA sequence: TGTGCCAGCAGCCGCCGGGGCAGCCCTACACTTAATGAAAAACTGTTTTTT. Complete variable domain (other parts from reference TRBV11-2 and TRBJ1-4): EAGVAQSPRYKIIEKRQSVAFWCNPISGHATLYWYQQILGQGPKLLIQFQNNGVVDDSQLPKDRFSAERLKGVDSTLKIQPAKLEDSAVYLCASSRRGSPTLNEKLFFGSGTQLSVL.